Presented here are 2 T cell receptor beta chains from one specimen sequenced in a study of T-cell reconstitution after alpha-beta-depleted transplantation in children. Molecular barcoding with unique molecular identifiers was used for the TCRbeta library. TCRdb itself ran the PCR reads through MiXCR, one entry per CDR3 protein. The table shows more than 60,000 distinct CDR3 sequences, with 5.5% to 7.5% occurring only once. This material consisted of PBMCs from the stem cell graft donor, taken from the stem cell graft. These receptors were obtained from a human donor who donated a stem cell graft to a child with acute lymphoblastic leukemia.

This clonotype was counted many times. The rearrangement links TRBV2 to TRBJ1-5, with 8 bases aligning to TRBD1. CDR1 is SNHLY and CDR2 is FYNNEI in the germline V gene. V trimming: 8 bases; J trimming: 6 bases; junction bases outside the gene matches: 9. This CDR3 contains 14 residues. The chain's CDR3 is CASLIGQGGQPQHF. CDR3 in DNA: TGTGCCAGCCTCATCGGACAGGGAGGTCAGCCCCAGCATTTT.

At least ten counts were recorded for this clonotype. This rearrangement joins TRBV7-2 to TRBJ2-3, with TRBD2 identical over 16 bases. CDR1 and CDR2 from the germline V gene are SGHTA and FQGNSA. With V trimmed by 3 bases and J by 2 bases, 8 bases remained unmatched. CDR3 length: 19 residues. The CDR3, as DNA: TGTGCCAGCAGCTTTAGTTCCGGGACTAGCGGGGGGGACACAGATACGCAGTATTTT. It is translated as CASSFSSGTSGGDTDTQYF.